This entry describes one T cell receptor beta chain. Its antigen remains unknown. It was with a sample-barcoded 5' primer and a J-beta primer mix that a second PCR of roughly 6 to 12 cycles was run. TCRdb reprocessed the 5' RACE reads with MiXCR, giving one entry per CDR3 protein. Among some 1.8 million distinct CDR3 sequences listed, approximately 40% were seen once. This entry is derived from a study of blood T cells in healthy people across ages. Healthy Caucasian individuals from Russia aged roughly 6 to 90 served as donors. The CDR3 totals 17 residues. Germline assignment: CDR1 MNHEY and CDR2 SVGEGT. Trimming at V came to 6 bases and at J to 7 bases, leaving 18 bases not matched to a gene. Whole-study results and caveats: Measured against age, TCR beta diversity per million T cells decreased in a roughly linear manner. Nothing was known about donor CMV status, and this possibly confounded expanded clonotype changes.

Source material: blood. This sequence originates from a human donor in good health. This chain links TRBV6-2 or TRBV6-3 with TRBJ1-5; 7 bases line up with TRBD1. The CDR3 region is CASRTTGAHLSLQPQHF. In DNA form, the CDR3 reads TGTGCCAGCAGGACCACAGGGGCCCACCTCTCCTTGCAGCCCCAGCATTTT.